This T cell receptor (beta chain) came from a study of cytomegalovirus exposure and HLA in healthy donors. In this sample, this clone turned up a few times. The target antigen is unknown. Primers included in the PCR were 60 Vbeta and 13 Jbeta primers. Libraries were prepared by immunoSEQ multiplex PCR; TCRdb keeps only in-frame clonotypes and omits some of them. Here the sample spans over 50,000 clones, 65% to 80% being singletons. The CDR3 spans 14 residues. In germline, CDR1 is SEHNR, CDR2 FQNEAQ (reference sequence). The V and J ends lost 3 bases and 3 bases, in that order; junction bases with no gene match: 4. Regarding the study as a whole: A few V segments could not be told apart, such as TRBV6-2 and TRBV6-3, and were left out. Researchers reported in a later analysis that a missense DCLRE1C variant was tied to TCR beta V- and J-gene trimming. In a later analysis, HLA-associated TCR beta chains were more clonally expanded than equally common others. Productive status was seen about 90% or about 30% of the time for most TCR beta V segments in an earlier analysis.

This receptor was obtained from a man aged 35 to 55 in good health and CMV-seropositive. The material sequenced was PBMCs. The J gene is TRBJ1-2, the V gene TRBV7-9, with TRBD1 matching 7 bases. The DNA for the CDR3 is TGTGCCAGCAGCTTCCGGGACAGCGACTATGGCTACACCTTC. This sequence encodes CASSFRDSDYGYTF.